Shown below are 17 T cell receptor beta chains from a single sample sequenced in a study of blood T cell repertoires in COVID-19. The assay was immunoSEQ multiplex PCR, and TCRdb's table has in-frame clones only and misses some. The sample has fewer than 300,000 clones; around 86% are singletons. The specimen sequenced was PBMCs or T cells enriched from blood (not recorded which). The receptors were sampled from a man between 18 and 35 years old who had recovered from COVID-19.

This clone was counted a few times. V usage is TRBV5-1 and J usage is TRBJ1-6; 7 bases map to TRBD1. The CDR3 spans 15 residues. From germline, CDR1 is SGHRS and CDR2 YFSETQ. J gave up 9 bases and V 2 bases, and 8 bases lay outside the gene matches. CDR3 residues: CASSFTGQFASPLHF. The CDR3 nucleotides read TGCGCCAGCAGCTTTACGGGACAGTTCGCTTCACCCCTCCACTTT.

V usage is TRBV3-1 (or the pseudogene TRBV3-2) and J usage is TRBJ1-6; 8 bases agree with TRBD1. The CDR3 consists of 15 residues. CDR1 and CDR2 (germline): LGHDT, YNNKEL (reference sequence). J gave up 6 bases and V 4 bases, and 5 bases lay outside the gene matches. The CDR3 reads CASSLTGGLNSPLHF. The CDR3 DNA is TGTGCCAGCAGCCTAACAGGGGGTCTTAATTCACCCCTCCACTTT.

The rearrangement joins TRBV2 to TRBJ1-1; 9 bases agree with TRBD1. Trimming took 11 bases from V and 0 from J; bases not matched to a gene: 4. The CDR3 loop spans 13 amino acids. The germline gives CDR1 SNHLY, CDR2 FYNNEI. The CDR3 nucleotides are TGTGCCGGAGGGACAGGGATGAACACTGAAGCTTTCTTT. It is translated as CAGGTGMNTEAFF.

The CDR3 reads CASSLKDGKNIQYF. The CDR3 nucleotides are TGTGCCAGCAGTTTAAAAGACGGGAAAAACATTCAGTACTTC. This sequence joins TRBV27 and TRBJ2-4; D not certain. Per the germline V gene, CDR1 is MNHEY and CDR2 is SMNVEV (reference sequence). V lost 2 bases to trimming and J lost 4 bases, with 9 bases between them. The CDR3 is made up of 14 amino acids.

This clone turned up a few times. This sequence joins TRBV4-1 and TRBJ2-7; possible D gene TRBD2, 5 bases. The ends were cut back, 0 bases at V and 6 bases at J, with 18 bases in the middle. Germline lookup yields CDR1 MGHRA and CDR2 YSYEKL. There are 16 residues in the CDR3. The CDR3 region has the DNA TGCGCCAGCAGCCAAGATTGGAGGCTGGGGTTTGGCGAGCAGTACTTC. Amino acid sequence: CASSQDWRLGFGEQYF.

The chain couples TRBV19 to TRBJ2-6; TRBD1 is a possible D gene (7 bases). V was pared by 5 bases and J by 3 bases, with 14 bases between. The CDR3 runs to 16 residues. Germline assignment: CDR1 LNHDA and CDR2 SQIVND (reference sequence). CDR3 coding DNA: TGTGCCAGTAGTTTCAGGGGGGCCGGTGGGGCCAACGTCCTGACTTTC. It translates to CASSFRGAGGANVLTF.

The gene calls are TRBV6-5 and TRBJ2-7; 7 bases are shared with TRBD2. The germline V gene has CDR1 MNHEY and CDR2 SVGAGI. The CDR3 contains 15 residues. V dropped 0 bases and J dropped 0; count of bases not matched to a gene: 2. Here the CDR3 DNA reads TGTGCCAGCAGTTACTCGCGGGAGTCCTCCTACGAGCAGTACTTC. Its protein product is CASSYSRESSYEQYF.

This rearrangement joins TRBV5-1 to TRBJ1-5; no reliable D call. Trimming removed 1 base at V and 1 base at J, with 12 bases between. The CDR3 runs to 16 residues. Germline CDR1 SGHRS, CDR2 YFSETQ. The CDR3 spells CASSLLPGGSNQPQHF. The CDR3 nucleotides are TGCGCCAGCAGCTTGCTGCCAGGAGGGAGCAATCAGCCCCAGCATTTT.

The chain recombines TRBV19 with TRBJ2-3; 13 bases agree with TRBD2. Germline V gene sequence: CDR1 LNHDA, CDR2 SQIVND (reference sequence). The CDR3 has 16 amino acids. J lost 7 bases, V lost 1 base, and 5 bases had no gene match. In DNA, the CDR3 is TGTGCCAGTAGTATAGGGACTAGCGGGAGATTTTATACGCAGTATTTT. Translation gives CASSIGTSGRFYTQYF.

V is TRBV11-3 and J is TRBJ2-1; weak D call: TRBD2 (5 bases). Trimming removed 5 bases from V and 6 bases from J, with 11 bases in between. The CDR3 totals 13 residues. Germline V gene lookup returns CDR1 SGHNT and CDR2 YENEEA. CDR3 coding DNA: TGTGCCAGCAGCCCGCTCGAGGGCAATGAGCAGTTCTTC. Encoded protein: CASSPLEGNEQFF.

This clone was seen a single time. The CDR3 is CASSVELGTLDTQYF. CDR3 nucleotide sequence: TGTGCCAGCAGCGTAGAGCTAGGCACACTGGATACGCAGTATTTT. V and J are TRBV9 and TRBJ2-3, with no clear D. V was shortened by 0 bases and J by 6 bases, with 14 bases between the two germline ends. This CDR3 contains 15 residues. Germline V lookup: CDR1 SGDLS, CDR2 YYNGEE.

The V call is TRBV30, the J call TRBJ1-1; 7 positions agree with TRBD1. J lost 6 bases, V lost 3 bases, and 7 bases had no gene match. The CDR3 consists of 13 residues. Germline assignment: CDR1 GTSNPN and CDR2 SVGIG (reference sequence). The CDR3 is CAWRKQGGAEAFF. CDR3 sequence (DNA): TGTGCCTGGAGGAAGCAGGGGGGCGCTGAAGCTTTCTTT.

The chain employs TRBV5-6 and TRBJ2-5; TRBD1 matches 9 bases. The V gene's germline CDR1 is SGHDT and CDR2 YYEEEE. Trimming cost V 0 bases and J 1 base; bases outside gene matches: 1. The CDR3 contains 15 residues. CDR3 region: CASSLGQGVQETQYF. The CDR3 DNA is TGTGCCAGCAGCTTGGGACAGGGGGTCCAAGAGACCCAGTACTTC.

This chain's CDR3 is CASSPTSFTGNTIYF. CDR3 DNA sequence: TGTGCCAGCAGTCCGACTTCTTTCACTGGAAACACCATATATTTT. The chain carries TRBV11-2 and TRBJ1-3; D not resolved. Germline CDR1 is SGHAT and CDR2 is FQNNGV. Trimming cost V 6 bases and J 2 bases, with 14 bases left between them. The CDR3 totals 15 residues.

The chain carries TRBV5-1 and TRBJ1-2; D might be TRBD1 (6 bases). CDR3 size: 13 residues. The germline V gene encodes CDR1 SGHRS and CDR2 YFSETQ. V dropped 4 bases and J dropped 4 bases, with 11 bases sitting between them. The CDR3 bases are TGCGCCAGCAGCGCAACAGGGTCCTATGGCTACACCTTC. As protein: CASSATGSYGYTF.

The genes are TRBV6-1 and TRBJ2-7, with 9 bases identical to TRBD2. CDR3 length: 15 residues. CDR1 is MNHNS, CDR2 SASEGT, per germline. Germline trimming cut 2 bases from V and 2 bases from J; bases unmatched to any gene: 4. The CDR3 DNA follows: TGTGCCAGCAGTGAAAGGCGGGAGGGAACCTACGAGCAGTACTTC. It specifies CASSERREGTYEQYF.

V is TRBV6-1 and J is TRBJ1-4; TRBD1 might be the D (6 bases). This CDR3 contains 18 residues. Per the germline V gene, CDR1 is MNHNS and CDR2 is SASEGT. V was trimmed by 3 bases and J by 4 bases, leaving 21 bases between them. Here the CDR3 DNA reads TGTGCCAGCAGTGACCCCAGGCGGGCGACAGGCAATAATGAAAAACTGTTTTTT. Its translation is CASSDPRRATGNNEKLFF.